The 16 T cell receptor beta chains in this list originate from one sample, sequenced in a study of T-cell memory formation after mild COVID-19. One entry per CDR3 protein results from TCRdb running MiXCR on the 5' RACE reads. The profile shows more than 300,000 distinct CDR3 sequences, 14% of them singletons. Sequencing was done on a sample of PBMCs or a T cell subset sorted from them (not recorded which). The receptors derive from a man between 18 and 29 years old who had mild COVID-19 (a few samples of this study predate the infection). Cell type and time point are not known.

The CDR3 is CAWSGGTPEGDTQYF. DNA for the CDR3: TGTGCCTGGAGTGGTGGGACCCCGGAGGGGGATACGCAGTATTTT. The chain uses TRBV30 and TRBJ2-3; D may be TRBD2 (6 bases). V gave up 1 base and J gave up 6 bases, with 17 bases separating them. The CDR3 covers 15 residues. Per the germline V gene, CDR1 is GTSNPN and CDR2 is SVGIG (reference sequence).

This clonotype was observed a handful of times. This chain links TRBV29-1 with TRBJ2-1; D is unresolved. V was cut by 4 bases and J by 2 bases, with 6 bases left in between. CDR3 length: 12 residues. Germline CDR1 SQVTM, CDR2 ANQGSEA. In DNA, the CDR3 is TGCAGCGTTGTAAGACCCTACAATGAGCAGTTCTTC. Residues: CSVVRPYNEQFF.

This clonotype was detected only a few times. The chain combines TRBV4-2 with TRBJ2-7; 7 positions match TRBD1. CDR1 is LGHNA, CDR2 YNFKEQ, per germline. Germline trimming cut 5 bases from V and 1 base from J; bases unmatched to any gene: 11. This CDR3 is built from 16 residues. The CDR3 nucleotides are TGTGCCAGCAGCACATTACAGGGGTCGAGTTCCTACGAGCAGTACTTC. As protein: CASSTLQGSSSYEQYF.

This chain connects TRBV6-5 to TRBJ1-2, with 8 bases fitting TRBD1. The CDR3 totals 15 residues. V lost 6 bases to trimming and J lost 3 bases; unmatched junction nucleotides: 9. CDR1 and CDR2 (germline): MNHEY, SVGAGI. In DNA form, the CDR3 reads TGTGCCAGCAGCCTACAGGGGGATCTGCACTATGGCTACACCTTC. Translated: CASSLQGDLHYGYTF.

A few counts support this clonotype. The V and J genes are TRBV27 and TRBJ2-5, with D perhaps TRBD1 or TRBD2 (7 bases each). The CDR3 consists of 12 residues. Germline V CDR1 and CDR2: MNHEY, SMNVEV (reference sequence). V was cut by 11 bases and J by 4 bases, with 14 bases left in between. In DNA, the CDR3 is TGTGCCGCAGGGGGGGCGGGAGAGACCCAGTACTTC. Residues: CAAGGAGETQYF.

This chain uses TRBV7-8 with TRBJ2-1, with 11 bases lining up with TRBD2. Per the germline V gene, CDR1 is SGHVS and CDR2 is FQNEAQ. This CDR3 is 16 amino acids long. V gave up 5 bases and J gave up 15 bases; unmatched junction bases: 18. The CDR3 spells CASSISNRASGGMGFF. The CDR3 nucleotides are TGTGCCAGCAGCATCTCAAACCGGGCTAGCGGGGGGATGGGGTTCTTC.

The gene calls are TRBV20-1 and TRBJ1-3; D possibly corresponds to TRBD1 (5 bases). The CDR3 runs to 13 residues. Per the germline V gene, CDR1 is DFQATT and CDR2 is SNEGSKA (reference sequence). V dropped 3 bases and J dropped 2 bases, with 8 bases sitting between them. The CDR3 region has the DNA TGCAGTGCTAGTCGGGGGGCTGGAAACACCATATATTTT. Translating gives CSASRGAGNTIYF.

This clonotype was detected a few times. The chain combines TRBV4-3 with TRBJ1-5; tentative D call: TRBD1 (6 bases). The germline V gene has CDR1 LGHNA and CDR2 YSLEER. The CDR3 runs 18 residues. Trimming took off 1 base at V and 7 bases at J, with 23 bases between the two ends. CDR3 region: CASSQGFVVGGLVQPQHF. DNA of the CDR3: TGCGCCAGCAGCCAAGGGTTTGTGGTAGGGGGACTAGTCCAGCCCCAGCATTTT.

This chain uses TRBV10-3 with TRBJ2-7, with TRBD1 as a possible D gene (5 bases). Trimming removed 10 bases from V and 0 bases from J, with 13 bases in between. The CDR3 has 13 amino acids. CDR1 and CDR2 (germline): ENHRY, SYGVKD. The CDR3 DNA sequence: TGTGCCACCCTGGACATCTACTCCTACGAGCAGTACTTC. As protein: CATLDIYSYEQYF.

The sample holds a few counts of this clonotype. This CDR3 is CASSVGTGGRADTQYF. CDR3 nucleotides: TGTGCCAGCAGCGTAGGCACAGGGGGTAGAGCAGATACGCAGTATTTT. The chain has TRBV9 and TRBJ2-3, with 8 bases identical to TRBD1. The junction had 7 bases not matched to a gene; V was cut back by 0 bases and J by 4 bases. Per germline, CDR1 SGDLS and CDR2 YYNGEE. The CDR3 has 16 amino acids.

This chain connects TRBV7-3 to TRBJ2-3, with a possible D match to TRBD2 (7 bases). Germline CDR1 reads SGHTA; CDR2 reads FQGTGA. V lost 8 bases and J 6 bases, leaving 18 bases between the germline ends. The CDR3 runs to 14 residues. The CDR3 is CASRLVGGADTQYF. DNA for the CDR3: TGTGCCAGCCGATTGGTTGGGGGGGCGGATACGCAGTATTTT.

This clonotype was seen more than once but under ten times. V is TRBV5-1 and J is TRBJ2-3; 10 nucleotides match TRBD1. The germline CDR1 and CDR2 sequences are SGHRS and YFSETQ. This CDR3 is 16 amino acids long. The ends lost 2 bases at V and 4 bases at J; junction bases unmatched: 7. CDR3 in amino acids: CASSFSRQGAPDTQYF. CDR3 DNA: TGCGCCAGCAGCTTTTCAAGACAGGGGGCCCCAGATACGCAGTATTTT. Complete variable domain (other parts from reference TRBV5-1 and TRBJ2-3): KAGVTQTPRYLIKTRGQQVTLSCSPISGHRSVSWYQQTPGQGLQFLFEYFSETQRNKGNFPGRFSGRQFSNSRSEMNVSTLELGDSALYLCASSFSRQGAPDTQYFGPGTRLTVL.

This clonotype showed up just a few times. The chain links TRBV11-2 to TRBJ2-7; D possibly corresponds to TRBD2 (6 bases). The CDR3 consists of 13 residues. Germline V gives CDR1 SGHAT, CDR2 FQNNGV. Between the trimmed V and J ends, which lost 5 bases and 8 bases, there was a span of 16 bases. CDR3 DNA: TGTGCCAGCAGCCTTCGGGGACTTATACAGCAGTACTTC. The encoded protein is CASSLRGLIQQYF.

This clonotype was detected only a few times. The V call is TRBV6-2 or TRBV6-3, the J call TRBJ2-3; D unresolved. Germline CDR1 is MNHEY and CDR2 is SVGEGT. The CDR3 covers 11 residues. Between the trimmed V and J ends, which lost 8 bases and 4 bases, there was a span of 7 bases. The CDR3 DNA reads TGTGCCAGCCTATTAGCAGATACGCAGTATTTT. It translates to CASLLADTQYF.

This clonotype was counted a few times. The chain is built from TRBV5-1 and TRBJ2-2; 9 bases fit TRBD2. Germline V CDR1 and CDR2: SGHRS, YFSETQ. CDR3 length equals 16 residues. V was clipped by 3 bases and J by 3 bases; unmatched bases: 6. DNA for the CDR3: TGCGCCAGCAGCTCGCCTAGCGGGGTGTACACCGGGGAGCTGTTTTTT. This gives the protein CASSSPSGVYTGELFF.

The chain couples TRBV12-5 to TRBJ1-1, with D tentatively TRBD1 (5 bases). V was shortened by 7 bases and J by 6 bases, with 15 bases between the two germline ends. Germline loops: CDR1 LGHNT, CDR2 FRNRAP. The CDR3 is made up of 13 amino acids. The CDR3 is CASAVPRGSEAFF. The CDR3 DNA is TGTGCTAGTGCCGTCCCCCGGGGCTCTGAAGCTTTCTTT.